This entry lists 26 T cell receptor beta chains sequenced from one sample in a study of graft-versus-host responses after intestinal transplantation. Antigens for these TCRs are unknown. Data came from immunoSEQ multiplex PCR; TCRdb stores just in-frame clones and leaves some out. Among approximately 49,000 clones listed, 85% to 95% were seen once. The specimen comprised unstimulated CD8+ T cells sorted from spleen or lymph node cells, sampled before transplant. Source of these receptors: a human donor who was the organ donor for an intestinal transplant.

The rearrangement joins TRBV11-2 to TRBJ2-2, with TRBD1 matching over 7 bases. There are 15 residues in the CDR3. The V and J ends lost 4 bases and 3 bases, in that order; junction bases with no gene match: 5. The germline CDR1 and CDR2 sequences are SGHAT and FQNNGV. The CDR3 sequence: CASSSTGVDTGELFF. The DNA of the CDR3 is TGTGCCAGCAGCTCAACAGGGGTCGACACCGGGGAGCTGTTTTTT.

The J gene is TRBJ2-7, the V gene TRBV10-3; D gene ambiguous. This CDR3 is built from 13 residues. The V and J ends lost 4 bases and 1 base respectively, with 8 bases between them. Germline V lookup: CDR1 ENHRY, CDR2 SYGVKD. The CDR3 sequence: CAISVDGSYEQYF. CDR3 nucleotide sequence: TGTGCCATCAGTGTGGACGGATCCTACGAGCAGTACTTC.

The CDR3: CASSDDGENTEAFF. The CDR3 coding sequence is TGCGCCAGCAGTGATGACGGGGAGAACACTGAAGCTTTCTTT. J is TRBJ1-1 and V is TRBV10-1; D is unclear. CDR1 and CDR2 from the germline V gene are WNHNN and SYGVQD (reference sequence). This CDR3 has 14 residues. The V end lost 3 bases, the J end lost 1 base, and 9 bases lay between the germline ends.

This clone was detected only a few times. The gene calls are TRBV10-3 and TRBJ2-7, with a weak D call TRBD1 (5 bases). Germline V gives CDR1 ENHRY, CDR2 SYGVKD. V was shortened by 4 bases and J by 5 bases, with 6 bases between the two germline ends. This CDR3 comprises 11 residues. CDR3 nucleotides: TGTGCCATCAGTGCAGGGAACGAGCAGTACTTC. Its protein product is CAISAGNEQYF.

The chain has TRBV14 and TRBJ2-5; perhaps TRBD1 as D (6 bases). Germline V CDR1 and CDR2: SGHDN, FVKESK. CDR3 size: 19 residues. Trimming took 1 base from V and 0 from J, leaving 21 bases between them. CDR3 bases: TGTGCCAGCAGCCAAGTGCCAGGACAGTTATCTTATTACCAAGAGACCCAGTACTTC. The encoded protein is CASSQVPGQLSYYQETQYF.

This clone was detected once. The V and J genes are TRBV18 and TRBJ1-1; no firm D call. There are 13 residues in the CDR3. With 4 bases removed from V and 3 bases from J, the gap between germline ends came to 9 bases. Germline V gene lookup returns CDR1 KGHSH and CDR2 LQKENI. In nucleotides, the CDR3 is TGTGCCAGCTCACTCGACACCTACACTGAAGCTTTCTTT. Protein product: CASSLDTYTEAFF.

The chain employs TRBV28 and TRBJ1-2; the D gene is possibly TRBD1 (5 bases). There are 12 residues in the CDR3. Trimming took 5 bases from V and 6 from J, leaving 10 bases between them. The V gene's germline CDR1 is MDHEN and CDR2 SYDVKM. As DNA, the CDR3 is TGTGCCAGCAGTCCCGGGGGTCATGGCTACACCTTC. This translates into CASSPGGHGYTF.

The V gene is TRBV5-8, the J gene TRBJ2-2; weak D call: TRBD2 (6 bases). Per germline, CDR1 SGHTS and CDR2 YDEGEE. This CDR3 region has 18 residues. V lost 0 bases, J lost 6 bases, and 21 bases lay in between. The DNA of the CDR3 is TGTGCCAGCAGCTTGGGAACGGGGGTGCTCGCTCGACCCGGGGAGCTGTTTTTT. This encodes CASSLGTGVLARPGELFF.

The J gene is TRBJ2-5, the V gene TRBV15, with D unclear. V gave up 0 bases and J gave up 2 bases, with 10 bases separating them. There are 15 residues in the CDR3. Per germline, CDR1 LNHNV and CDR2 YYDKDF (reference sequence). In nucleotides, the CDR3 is TGTGCCACCAGCAGAGATTTAACAGCTCAAGAGACCCAGTACTTC. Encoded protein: CATSRDLTAQETQYF.

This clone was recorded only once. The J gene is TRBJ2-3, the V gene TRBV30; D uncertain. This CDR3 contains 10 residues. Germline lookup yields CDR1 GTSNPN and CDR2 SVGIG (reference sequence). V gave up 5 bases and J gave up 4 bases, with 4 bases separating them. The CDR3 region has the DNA TGTGCCTGGTGGTCAGATACGCAGTATTTT. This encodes CAWWSDTQYF.

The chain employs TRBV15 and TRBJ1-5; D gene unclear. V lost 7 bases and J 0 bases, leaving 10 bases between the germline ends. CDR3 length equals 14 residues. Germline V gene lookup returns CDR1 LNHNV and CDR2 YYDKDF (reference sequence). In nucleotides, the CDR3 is TGTGCCACCACCGGAGATTATAGCAATCAGCCCCAGCATTTT. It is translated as CATTGDYSNQPQHF.

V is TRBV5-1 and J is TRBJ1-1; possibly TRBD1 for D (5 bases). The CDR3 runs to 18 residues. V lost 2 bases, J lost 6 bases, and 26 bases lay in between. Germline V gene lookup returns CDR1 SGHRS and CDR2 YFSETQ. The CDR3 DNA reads TGCGCCAGCAGCTTAGTGGGGACTGATACCCCACGGTTAGCTGAAGCTTTCTTT. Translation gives CASSLVGTDTPRLAEAFF. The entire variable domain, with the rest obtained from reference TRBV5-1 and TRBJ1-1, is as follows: KAGVTQTPRYLIKTRGQQVTLSCSPISGHRSVSWYQQTPGQGLQFLFEYFSETQRNKGNFPGRFSGRQFSNSRSEMNVSTLELGDSALYLCASSLVGTDTPRLAEAFFGQGTRLTVV.

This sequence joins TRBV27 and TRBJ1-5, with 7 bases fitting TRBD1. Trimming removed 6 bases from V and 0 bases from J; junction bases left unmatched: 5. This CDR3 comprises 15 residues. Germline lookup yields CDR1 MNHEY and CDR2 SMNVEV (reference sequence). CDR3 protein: CASSQGDGSNQPQHF. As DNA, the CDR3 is TGTGCCAGCAGCCAGGGGGACGGTAGCAATCAGCCCCAGCATTTT.

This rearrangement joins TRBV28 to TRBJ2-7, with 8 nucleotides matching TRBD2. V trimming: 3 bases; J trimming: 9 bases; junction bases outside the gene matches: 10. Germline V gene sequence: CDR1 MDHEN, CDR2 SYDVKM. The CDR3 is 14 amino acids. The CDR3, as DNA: TGTGCCAGCAGTTTGCGAGCGGGGGTTGCAGGGCAGTACTTC. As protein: CASSLRAGVAGQYF.

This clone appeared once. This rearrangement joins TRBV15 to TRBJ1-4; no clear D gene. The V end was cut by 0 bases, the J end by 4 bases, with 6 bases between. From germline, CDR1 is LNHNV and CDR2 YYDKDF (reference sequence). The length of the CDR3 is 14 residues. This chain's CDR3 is CATSRDRYNEKLFF. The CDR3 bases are TGTGCCACCAGCAGAGACAGGTATAATGAAAAACTGTTTTTT.

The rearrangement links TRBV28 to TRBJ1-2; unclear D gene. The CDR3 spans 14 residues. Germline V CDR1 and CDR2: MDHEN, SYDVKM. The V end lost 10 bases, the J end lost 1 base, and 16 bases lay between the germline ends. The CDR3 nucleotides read TGTGCCATTTCGAAGCCGGGAATTAACTATGGCTACACCTTC. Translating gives CAISKPGINYGYTF.

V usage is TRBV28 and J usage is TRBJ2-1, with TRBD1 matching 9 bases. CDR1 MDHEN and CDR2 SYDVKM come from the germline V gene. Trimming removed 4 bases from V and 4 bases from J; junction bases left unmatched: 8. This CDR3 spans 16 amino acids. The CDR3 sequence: CASSSPTGGTYNEQFF. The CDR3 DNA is TGTGCCAGCAGTTCACCGACAGGGGGGACATACAATGAGCAGTTCTTC.

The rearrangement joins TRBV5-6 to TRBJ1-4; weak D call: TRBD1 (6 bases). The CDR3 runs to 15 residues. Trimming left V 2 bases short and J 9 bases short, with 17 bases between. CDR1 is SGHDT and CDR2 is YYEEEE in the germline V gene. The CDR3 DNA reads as TGTGCCAGCAGCTTACGCCAGACAGGATCCCAAAAACTGTTTTTT. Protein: CASSLRQTGSQKLFF.

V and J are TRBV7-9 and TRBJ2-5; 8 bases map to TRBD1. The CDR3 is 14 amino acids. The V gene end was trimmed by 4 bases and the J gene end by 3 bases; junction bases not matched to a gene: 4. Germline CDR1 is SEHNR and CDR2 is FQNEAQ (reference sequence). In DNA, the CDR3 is TGTGCCAGCAGCTCTGCGACAGGGGAAGAGACCCAGTACTTC. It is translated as CASSSATGEETQYF. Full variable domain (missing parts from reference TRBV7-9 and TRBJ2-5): DTGVSQNPRHKITKRGQNVTFRCDPISEHNRLYWYRQTLGQGPEFLTYFQNEAQLEKSRLLSDRFSAERPKGSFSTLEIQRTEQGDSAMYLCASSSATGEETQYFGPGTRLLVL.

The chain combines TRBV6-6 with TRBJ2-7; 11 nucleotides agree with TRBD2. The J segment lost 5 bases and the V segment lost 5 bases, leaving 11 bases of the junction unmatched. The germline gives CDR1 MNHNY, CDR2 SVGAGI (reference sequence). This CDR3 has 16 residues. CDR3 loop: CASSRRLAGYADEQYF. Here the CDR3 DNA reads TGTGCCAGCAGTAGGCGACTAGCGGGGTATGCCGACGAGCAGTACTTC.

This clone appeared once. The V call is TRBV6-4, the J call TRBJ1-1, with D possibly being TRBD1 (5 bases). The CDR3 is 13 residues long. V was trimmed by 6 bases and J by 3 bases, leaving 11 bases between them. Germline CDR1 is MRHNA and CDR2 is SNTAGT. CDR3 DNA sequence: TGTGCCAGCAGGGACAAGAGGGACACTGAAGCTTTCTTT. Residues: CASRDKRDTEAFF.

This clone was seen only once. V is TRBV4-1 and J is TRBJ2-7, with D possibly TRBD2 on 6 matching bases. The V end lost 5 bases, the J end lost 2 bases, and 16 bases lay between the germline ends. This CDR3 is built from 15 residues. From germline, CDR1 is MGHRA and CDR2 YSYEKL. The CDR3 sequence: CASSITTSSTYEQYF. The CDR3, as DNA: TGCGCCAGCAGCATTACGACTAGTTCGACCTACGAGCAGTACTTC.

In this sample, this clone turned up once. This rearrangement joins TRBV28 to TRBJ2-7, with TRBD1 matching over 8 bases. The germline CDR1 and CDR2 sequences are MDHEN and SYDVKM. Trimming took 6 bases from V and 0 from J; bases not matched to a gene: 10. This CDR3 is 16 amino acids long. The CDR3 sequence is CASSLEGGQASYEQYF. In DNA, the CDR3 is TGTGCCAGCAGCCTCGAGGGGGGACAGGCCTCCTACGAGCAGTACTTC.

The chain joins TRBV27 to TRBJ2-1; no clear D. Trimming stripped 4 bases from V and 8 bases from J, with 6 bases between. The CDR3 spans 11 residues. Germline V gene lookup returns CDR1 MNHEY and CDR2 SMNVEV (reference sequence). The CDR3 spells CASSSTYEQFF. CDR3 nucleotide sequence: TGTGCCAGCAGTTCTACTTATGAGCAGTTCTTC.

The CDR3 reads CASSWIGSSYNEQFF. The CDR3 DNA sequence: TGTGCCAGCAGCTGGATCGGGAGCTCCTACAATGAGCAGTTCTTC. The genes are TRBV7-8 and TRBJ2-1, with D possibly TRBD2 on 6 matching bases. CDR1 SGHVS and CDR2 FQNEAQ come from the germline V gene. The V and J ends lost 4 bases and 0 bases respectively, with 10 bases between them. CDR3 length: 15 amino acids.

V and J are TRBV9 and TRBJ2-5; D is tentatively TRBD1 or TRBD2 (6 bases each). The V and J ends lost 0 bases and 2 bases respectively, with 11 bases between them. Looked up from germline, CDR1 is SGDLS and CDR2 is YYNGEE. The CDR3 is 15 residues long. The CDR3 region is CASSVAPGAQETQYF. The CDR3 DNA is TGTGCCAGCAGCGTAGCACCGGGGGCGCAAGAGACCCAGTACTTC.